The entry that follows covers one T cell receptor beta chain sequence. The read ends 3 residues early relative to the CDR3; the germline J gene fills the gap. The germline V gene has CDR1 DFQATT and CDR2 SNEGSKA (reference sequence). The CDR3 has 17 residues. Sequenced by immunoSEQ multiplex PCR; TCRdb stores in-frame clones only, minus some. The sample totals about 46,000 clones. These data belong to a study of T cells in women clearing cervical HPV infection. As for the study in general: Case blood drawn at lesion detection; control blood after infection cleared.

This receptor was identified in a woman aged 18 to 75 with a cervical HPV16 infection that either progressed to CIN3+ or cleared (not recorded which). Sequencing was performed on blood buffy coat. This chain links TRBV20-1 with TRBJ2-3; the match to TRBD1 covers 11 bases. The CDR3 is CSALGQGVGLAQETQYF. CDR3 bases read: TGCAGTGCGCTGGGACAGGGGGTAGGTCTAGCGCAGGAGACG.